This T cell receptor beta chain was identified in a study of blood T cell repertoires in COVID-19. The CDR3 runs 17 residues. Germline assignment: CDR1 LNHNV and CDR2 YYDKDF (reference sequence). Between the trimmed V and J ends, which lost 0 bases and 4 bases, there was a span of 18 bases. Here immunoSEQ multiplex PCR was the method, and the copy in TCRdb shows in-frame clones only, minus some. The data contain 40,000 to 45,000 clones, around nine tenths of them singletons. The source material was peripheral blood. The gene calls are TRBV15 and TRBJ2-5, with D perhaps TRBD2 (6 bases). The origin of this receptor is a man between 40 and 49 years old with COVID-19, enrolled during active disease. CDR3 nucleotides: TGTGCCACCAGCAGAGATTTGGCGGGAATAGGGGTAGAGACCCAGTACTTC. It codes for CATSRDLAGIGVETQYF.